These 18 T cell receptor beta chains came from one sample sequenced in a study of cytomegalovirus exposure and HLA in healthy donors. The PCR ran on 60 Vbeta and 13 Jbeta primers. Measured with immunoSEQ multiplex PCR; TCRdb has only the in-frame clones, and not every one. The sample includes some 150,000 clones, roughly three quarters of them seen just once. The sequencing sample was made of PBMCs. Source of these receptors: a man between 60 and 75 years old in good health and CMV-seronegative.

This chain links TRBV19 with TRBJ2-7, with 10 bases identical to TRBD1. Germline V lookup: CDR1 LNHDA, CDR2 SQIVND (reference sequence). The CDR3 has 15 amino acids. V lost 8 bases to trimming and J lost 2 bases; unmatched junction nucleotides: 9. Written as DNA, the CDR3 is TGTGCCAGTGACGGGGGACAGGGGATCGCCTACGAGCAGTACTTC. The encoded protein is CASDGGQGIAYEQYF. Variable domain in full (rest from reference TRBV19 and TRBJ2-7): DGGITQSPKYLFRKEGQNVTLSCEQNLNHDAMYWYRQDPGQGLRLIYYSQIVNDFQKGDIAEGYSVSREKKESFPLTVTSAQKNPTAFYLCASDGGQGIAYEQYFGPGTRLTVT.

V is TRBV10-3 and J is TRBJ1-5, with D unresolved. This CDR3 region has 14 residues. CDR1 is ENHRY and CDR2 is SYGVKD in the germline V gene. V was trimmed by 0 bases and J by 0 bases, leaving 3 bases between them. The CDR3 region is CAISESASNQPQHF. Here the CDR3 DNA reads TGTGCCATCAGTGAGTCGGCTAGCAATCAGCCCCAGCATTTT.

The genes are TRBV4-1 and TRBJ2-7; D is possibly TRBD2 (7 bases). The germline V gene has CDR1 MGHRA and CDR2 YSYEKL. The CDR3 is 18 amino acids. Trimming pared 4 bases from V and 6 bases from J, leaving 28 bases between. The CDR3 protein is CASSRVTGGGTTPGEQYF. The CDR3 coding sequence is TGCGCCAGCAGCCGGGTCACGGGGGGCGGGACGACCCCTGGCGAGCAGTACTTC.

This clone was recorded a few times. The gene calls are TRBV5-6 and TRBJ2-7; 9 nucleotides agree with TRBD1. The CDR3 totals 15 residues. CDR1 is SGHDT and CDR2 is YYEEEE in the germline V gene. V trimming: 1 base; J trimming: 1 base; junction bases outside the gene matches: 3. This CDR3 is CASSLFGTGSYEQYF. CDR3 DNA: TGTGCCAGCAGCTTGTTTGGGACAGGGTCCTACGAGCAGTACTTC.

The table lists this clone with a few counts. This rearrangement joins TRBV10-3 to TRBJ2-5; 10 nucleotides agree with TRBD1. Germline CDR1 and CDR2: ENHRY and SYGVKD. This CDR3 has 15 amino acids. V was clipped by 4 bases and J by 5 bases; unmatched bases: 7. The CDR3 is CAISAGTGDGETQYF. Written as DNA, the CDR3 is TGTGCCATCAGTGCCGGGACAGGGGACGGGGAGACCCAGTACTTC.

V and J are TRBV5-6 and TRBJ1-5; 11 bases are a match to TRBD1. Trimming removed 4 bases from V and 6 bases from J; junction bases left unmatched: 6. Germline CDR1 reads SGHDT; CDR2 reads YYEEEE. This CDR3 is 15 amino acids long. The CDR3 protein is CASSQRGTGGQPQHF. The CDR3 coding sequence is TGTGCCAGCAGCCAAAGGGGGACAGGGGGTCAGCCCCAGCATTTT.

The chain links TRBV9 to TRBJ2-2; 10 bases line up with TRBD2. The junction had 10 bases not matched to a gene; V was cut back by 0 bases and J by 2 bases. Germline CDR1 reads SGDLS; CDR2 reads YYNGEE. This CDR3 comprises 19 residues. The CDR3 DNA reads as TGTGCCAGCAGCGTAGCGAACCCCGGACTAGCGGAAAACACCGGGGAGCTGTTTTTT. Translated, it gives CASSVANPGLAENTGELFF.

The V gene is TRBV9, the J gene TRBJ1-5; D is possibly TRBD1 (5 bases). Trimming left V 4 bases short and J 2 bases short, with 19 bases between. The CDR3 loop spans 17 amino acids. The germline gives CDR1 SGDLS, CDR2 YYNGEE. For the CDR3, the DNA is TGTGCCAGCAGCACGTATATGGCCAGGGAGGGCAATCAGCCCCAGCATTTT. This encodes CASSTYMAREGNQPQHF.

The chain couples TRBV30 to TRBJ1-5; possible D gene TRBD1, 6 bases. Germline V gene lookup returns CDR1 GTSNPN and CDR2 SVGIG (reference sequence). The ends were cut back, 5 bases at V and 5 bases at J, with 13 bases in the middle. The CDR3 has 13 amino acids. The CDR3: CAWGGQRDQPQHF. The CDR3 region has the DNA TGTGCCTGGGGAGGACAGAGAGATCAGCCCCAGCATTTT.

The genes are TRBV5-1 and TRBJ2-7; the match to TRBD2 covers 7 bases. Trimming cost V 0 bases and J 3 bases; bases outside gene matches: 6. This CDR3 is built from 15 residues. The germline V gene has CDR1 SGHRS and CDR2 YFSETQ. The CDR3 spells CASSLAAGVIYEQYF. CDR3 DNA: TGCGCCAGCAGCTTGGCCGCGGGAGTAATCTACGAGCAGTACTTC.

The chain joins TRBV7-9 to TRBJ2-7; D uncertain. The length of the CDR3 is 14 residues. Germline V gene sequence: CDR1 SEHNR, CDR2 FQNEAQ (reference sequence). The ends were cut back, 2 bases at V and 0 bases at J, with 8 bases in the middle. The CDR3 sequence is CASSLMTTSYEQYF. DNA for the CDR3: TGTGCCAGCAGCTTAATGACAACCTCCTACGAGCAGTACTTC.

This clone was detected a few times. The gene calls are TRBV6-5 and TRBJ2-2; D gene unclear. The ends were cut back, 2 bases at V and 6 bases at J, with 7 bases in the middle. Per the germline V gene, CDR1 is MNHEY and CDR2 is SVGAGI. This CDR3 comprises 13 residues. DNA of the CDR3: TGTGCCAGCAGTTACATAGGAGCCGGGGAGCTGTTTTTT. Translated: CASSYIGAGELFF.

The V call is TRBV28, the J call TRBJ1-5; TRBD1 matches 7 bases. The V gene end was trimmed by 7 bases and the J gene end by 6 bases; junction bases not matched to a gene: 15. CDR3 length: 16 residues. The germline CDR1 and CDR2 sequences are MDHEN and SYDVKM. CDR3 sequence reads: CASILARTGRSQPQHF. The CDR3 nucleotides are TGTGCCAGCATACTCGCACGGACAGGACGGAGTCAGCCCCAGCATTTT.

This clone came up once. As the CDR3 is not closed by the conserved phenylalanine or tryptophan, this likely results from a read error. No DNA is shown, since the ends of the CDR3 on it are uncertain; the CDR3 is the one TCRdb lists. V is TRBV28 and J is TRBJ1-2; TRBD1 is taken as the D call from the table, unchecked against the DNA. The CDR3 adds up to 11 amino acids, both ends counted. CDR1 is MDHEN and CDR2 is SYDVKM in the germline V gene. CDR3 protein: CASSRTDRTML.

This clone was found once. The chain couples TRBV10-2 to TRBJ2-6; D not resolved. There are 15 residues in the CDR3. Germline V lookup: CDR1 WSHSY, CDR2 SAAADI. V lost 7 bases and J 0 bases, leaving 10 bases between the germline ends. The DNA for the CDR3 is TGCGCCAGCACCCCCTACAGCTCTGGGGCCAACGTCCTGACTTTC. Its protein is CASTPYSSGANVLTF.

About this clone itself: Other DNA sequences within the sample encode an identical CDR3. The chain carries TRBV7-6 and TRBJ1-2; 7 bases line up with TRBD1. Germline V lookup: CDR1 SGHVS, CDR2 FNYEAQ. The V and J ends lost 2 bases and 4 bases, in that order; junction bases with no gene match: 7. The CDR3 is 15 residues long. The CDR3 DNA reads as TGTGCCAGCAGCTTAATTACAGGGGAGTCCTATGGCTACACCTTC. This gives the protein CASSLITGESYGYTF.

The V gene is TRBV7-9, the J gene TRBJ2-3; TRBD1 aligns across 9 bases. The CDR3 spans 15 residues. The trim removed 1 base at V and 4 bases at J, leaving 3 bases unmatched. Germline V gene sequence: CDR1 SEHNR, CDR2 FQNEAQ (reference sequence). The CDR3 spells CASSLGDREADTQYF. The CDR3 DNA reads TGTGCCAGCAGCTTAGGGGACAGGGAGGCAGATACGCAGTATTTT. The full variable domain, its missing parts supplied by reference TRBV7-9 and TRBJ2-3, is DTGVSQNPRHKITKRGQNVTFRCDPISEHNRLYWYRQTLGQGPEFLTYFQNEAQLEKSRLLSDRFSAERPKGSFSTLEIQRTEQGDSAMYLCASSLGDREADTQYFGPGTRLTVL.

The genes are TRBV7-9 and TRBJ2-5, with 12 nucleotides matching TRBD2. Germline CDR1 SEHNR, CDR2 FQNEAQ (reference sequence). This CDR3 is 15 amino acids long. The V gene end was trimmed by 5 bases and the J gene end by 1 base; junction bases not matched to a gene: 2. The CDR3 DNA reads as TGTGCCAGCAGCCCTAGCGGGAGGGGCCAAGAGACCCAGTACTTC. This sequence encodes CASSPSGRGQETQYF.